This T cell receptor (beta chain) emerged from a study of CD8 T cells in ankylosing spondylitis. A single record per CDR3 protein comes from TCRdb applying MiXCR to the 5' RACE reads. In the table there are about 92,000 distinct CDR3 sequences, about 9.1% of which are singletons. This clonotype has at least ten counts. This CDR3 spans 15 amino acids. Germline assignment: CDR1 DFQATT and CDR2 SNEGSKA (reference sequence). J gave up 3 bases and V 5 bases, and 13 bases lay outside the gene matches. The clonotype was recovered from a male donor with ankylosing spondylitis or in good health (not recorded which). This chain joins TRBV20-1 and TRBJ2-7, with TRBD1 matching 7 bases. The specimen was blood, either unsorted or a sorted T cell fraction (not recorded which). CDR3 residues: CSASVSGTVNYEQYF. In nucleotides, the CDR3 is TGCAGTGCTTCCGTCTCCGGGACAGTGAACTACGAGCAGTACTTC.